A selection of T cell receptor beta chains follows, all from one sample in a study of blood T cells in healthy people across ages. TCRdb recomputed calls from the 5' RACE reads with MiXCR, one row per CDR3 protein. The sample contains 550,000 to 750,000 distinct CDR3 sequences, around 21% of which appear only once. Sample: blood. All receptors derive from a man aged 70-80 years in good health. Each CDR3 is given with its conserved first and last residue. A D gene is named only where the DNA matches it firmly. Where a row states a size, it is once, few, many or the class of an expanded clone; other rows omit it.

many	TRBV27	TRBD2	TRBJ2-4	TGTGCCAGCAGTGACCGGACTAGTCAAGCCAAAAACATTCAGTACTTC	CASSDRTSQAKNIQYF
-	TRBV7-3	-	TRBJ2-7	TGTGCCAGCAGCTTGGCCCCTCAACCGGGGACGTTCGAGCAGTACTTC	CASSLAPQPGTFEQYF
-	TRBV7-9	TRBD1	TRBJ2-1	TGTGCCAGCAGCTCAGGACAGGGGCGAAAGGCGTATGAGCAGTTCTTC	CASSSGQGRKAYEQFF
-	TRBV12-3/TRBV12-4	-	TRBJ2-5	TGTGCCAGCAGGTACAGCGGCCCTCGGGAGACCCAGTACTTC	CASRYSGPRETQYF
-	TRBV6-5	TRBD1	TRBJ2-5	TGTGCCAGCAGACGCCAGGGGGCAAAGACCCAGTACTTC	CASRRQGAKTQYF
many	TRBV7-6	-	TRBJ2-5	TGTGCCAGCAACCCCGGCAAGGGGGAGACCCAGTACTTC	CASNPGKGETQYF
-	TRBV18	-	TRBJ1-1	TGTGCCAGCTCACCAAACGACCGGGCAAGAGCTTTCTTT	CASSPNDRARAFF
few	TRBV10-1	-	TRBJ2-3	TGCGCCAGCAGTCCCGGGAGCAGCACAGATACGCAGTATTTT	CASSPGSSTDTQYF
-	TRBV20-1	-	TRBJ2-5	TGCAGTGCTAGAGAATCTGGGAGAGGGGAGACCCAGTACTTC	CSARESGRGETQYF
-	TRBV7-9	-	TRBJ2-7	TGTGCCAGCACCCGACCCGGAGAGTACGAGCAGTACTTC	CASTRPGEYEQYF
few	TRBV6-1	-	TRBJ2-5	TGTGCCAGCAGTCCCGGGACCCGCGTTTCCCTTCAAGAGACCCAGTACTTC	CASSPGTRVSLQETQYF
few	TRBV9	-	TRBJ1-1	TGTGCCAGCAGCGTAGAGCCGTGGCGACAGGAAAAAACGAGGACTGAAGCTTTCTTT	CASSVEPWRQEKTRTEAFF
few	TRBV4-1	-	TRBJ1-5	TGCGCCAGCAGCGGCGCGGGTCTAAGCAATCAGCCCCAGCATTTT	CASSGAGLSNQPQHF
-	TRBV13	-	TRBJ1-1	TGTGCCAGCTCAGGCCAGCAGAACACTGAAGCTTTCTTT	CASSGQQNTEAFF
-	TRBV7-9	-	TRBJ1-6	TGTGCCAGCGGTGGGAAAGATAATTCACCCCTCCACTTT	CASGGKDNSPLHF